This T cell receptor (beta chain) derives from a study of blood T cell repertoires in COVID-19. Across the whole study: Both acute and convalescent COVID-19 samples were obtained from the United States, Italy and Spain.

Only one count was recorded for this clone. The CDR3 extends over 16 amino acids. V lost 2 bases to trimming and J lost 3 bases; unmatched junction nucleotides: 8. CDR1 is SGHAT, CDR2 FQNNGV, per germline. As originally analysed: Cell counts per sample came from amplifying reference gene primers. Sequencing used immunoSEQ multiplex PCR; TCRdb keeps in-frame clones, though not all of them. V and J calls and clone size follow that table, whereas D and trimming were derived from the DNA. The profile shows tens of thousands of clones, about 90% of them singletons. This sequence originates from a human donor with active COVID-19. The donor label of this sample is uncertain. The chain has TRBV11-2 and TRBJ2-5, with TRBD2 matching 8 bases. The sample consisted of peripheral blood. Here the CDR3 reads CASSLPAAGEEETQYF. The CDR3 DNA reads as TGTGCCAGCAGCTTACCCGCAGCGGGAGAGGAAGAGACCCAGTACTTC.